The sequence of this T cell receptor (beta chain) was determined in a study of technical replicates of blood from a handful of donors. Germline CDR1 and CDR2: GTSNPN and SVGIG (reference sequence). The CDR3 extends over 13 amino acids. V was trimmed by 0 bases and J by 4 bases, leaving 9 bases between them. TCRdb's table, derived via immunoSEQ multiplex PCR, lists solely in-frame clones and lacks some. The table lists 75,000 to 90,000 clones, about 92% of them singletons, with 0.35% to 0.4% in the top ten. What was sequenced was T cells isolated from PBMCs. This clonotype was sampled from a human donor in good health. The gene calls are TRBV30 and TRBJ1-1; the D gene is possibly TRBD1 (5 bases). In nucleotides, the CDR3 is TGTGCCTGGAGTGTACACGGGGGCACTGAAGCTTTCTTT. It codes for CAWSVHGGTEAFF.